This T cell receptor beta chain came from a study of cytomegalovirus exposure and HLA in healthy donors. Study conclusions and caveats: Follow-up analysis later connected one missense variant in DCLRE1C with trimming of TCR beta V- and J-genes. A previous analysis found most TCR beta V segments productive roughly 87% or roughly 30% of the time. Cytomegalovirus association was listed for around 170 TCR beta chains.

Points on this clone: The antigen is undetermined.

V gave up 5 bases and J gave up 4 bases, with 20 bases separating them. This CDR3 is 15 amino acids long. Germline V gene data show CDR1 as GTSNPN and CDR2 as SVGIG (reference sequence). The PCR employed 60 Vbeta primers together with 13 Jbeta primers. Measured with immunoSEQ multiplex PCR; TCRdb has only the in-frame clones, and not every one. The profile covers about 120,000 clones, with 65% to 85% appearing a single time and approximately 4% taken by the ten largest. V gene TRBV30 combines with J gene TRBJ2-5; D perhaps matches TRBD2 (5 bases). Material for sequencing was PBMCs. This receptor was taken from a young man in good health and CMV-seropositive. The CDR3 is CAWAQRTMRAETQYF. The CDR3 coding sequence is TGTGCCTGGGCCCAACGCACGATGAGGGCAGAGACCCAGTACTTC.